One sample yielded the 10 T cell receptor beta chains listed below, sequenced in a study of cytomegalovirus exposure and HLA in healthy donors. Assay: immunoSEQ multiplex PCR; the TCRdb copy retains only in-frame clones and omits some. The repertoire includes about 240,000 clones, approximately 86% of them detected once, and 0.95% to 1.5% sits in the top ten. Specimen: PBMCs. These receptors originate from a woman in her 30s in good health and CMV-seropositive.

V and J are TRBV18 and TRBJ2-7; D not certain. V lost 4 bases and J lost 2, with 21 bases in between. The germline V gene has CDR1 KGHSH and CDR2 LQKENI. This CDR3 comprises 17 residues. The CDR3 DNA is TGTGCCAGCTCACTTGTTCAGGTTGGCGTCCATACCTACGAGCAGTACTTC. This sequence encodes CASSLVQVGVHTYEQYF.

The rearrangement joins TRBV15 to TRBJ2-7, with 7 positions matching TRBD2. The CDR3 has 17 amino acids. The V segment lost 0 bases and the J segment 0 bases; nucleotides outside the gene matches: 8. The germline V gene has CDR1 LNHNV and CDR2 YYDKDF (reference sequence). The CDR3: CATSRDLGGGSSYEQYF. CDR3 nucleotide sequence: TGTGCCACCAGCAGAGATCTCGGCGGGGGTTCCTCCTACGAGCAGTACTTC.

In its sample, this clone was seen once. The chain's CDR3 is CASSPGGSGAFF. For the CDR3, the DNA is TGCGCCAGCAGCCCTGGAGGTAGTGGAGCTTTCTTT. V usage is TRBV5-1 and J usage is TRBJ1-1; D is unresolved. Germline CDR1 reads SGHRS; CDR2 reads YFSETQ. The CDR3 is 12 amino acids. V was clipped by 4 bases and J by 10 bases, with 14 bases between them. The full variable domain, in which reference TRBV5-1 and TRBJ1-1 provide the parts outside the CDR3, is KAGVTQTPRYLIKTRGQQVTLSCSPISGHRSVSWYQQTPGQGLQFLFEYFSETQRNKGNFPGRFSGRQFSNSRSEMNVSTLELGDSALYLCASSPGGSGAFFGQGTRLTVV.

The rearrangement joins TRBV11-3 to TRBJ2-1, with 8 nucleotides matching TRBD2. V shed 5 bases, J shed 0 bases, and the junction held 6 bases outside the gene matches. The CDR3 extends over 16 amino acids. Germline V gene sequence: CDR1 SGHNT, CDR2 YENEEA. This CDR3 is CASSPRGGRSYNEQFF. In nucleotides, the CDR3 is TGTGCCAGCAGCCCCCGGGGGGGTCGCTCCTACAATGAGCAGTTCTTC. The full variable domain, with the rest looked up from reference TRBV11-3 and TRBJ2-1, is EAGVVQSPRYKIIEKKQPVAFWCNPISGHNTLYWYLQNLGQGPELLIRYENEEAVDDSQLPKDRFSAERLKGVDSTLKIQPAELGDSAVYLCASSPRGGRSYNEQFFGPGTRLTVL.

The chain employs TRBV28 and TRBJ2-7, with 7 positions matching TRBD1. CDR1 MDHEN and CDR2 SYDVKM come from the germline V gene. The CDR3 consists of 14 residues. The junction had 3 bases not matched to a gene; V was cut back by 1 base and J by 3 bases. Here the CDR3 reads CASSLYHRGYEQYF. CDR3 in DNA: TGTGCCAGCAGTTTATATCACAGGGGCTACGAGCAGTACTTC.

The chain combines TRBV4-2 with TRBJ2-7; D gene uncertain. Germline CDR1 LGHNA, CDR2 YNFKEQ. The CDR3 covers 12 residues. Trimming shortened V by 1 base and J by 6 bases, and 7 bases separated the two germline ends. CDR3 nucleotides: TGTGCCAGCAGCCAAGTGGCCGCCGAGCAGTACTTC. This encodes CASSQVAAEQYF.

The chain carries TRBV10-1 and TRBJ1-1; no firm D call. The CDR3 consists of 14 residues. V shed 3 bases and J shed 5 bases, with 13 bases lying between them. From germline, CDR1 is WNHNN and CDR2 SYGVQD (reference sequence). The CDR3 bases are TGCGCCAGCAGTGACGATACCCGCGGGACTGAAGCTTTCTTT. As protein: CASSDDTRGTEAFF.

In its sample, this clone was seen once. The rearrangement uses TRBV7-9 and TRBJ2-3, with a tentative D call TRBD2 (5 bases). The CDR3 runs 14 residues. CDR1 and CDR2 (germline): SEHNR, FQNEAQ (reference sequence). V was shortened by 3 bases and J by 2 bases, with 9 bases between the two germline ends. CDR3 bases: TGTGCCAGCAGCTTTCGGACTCCCACAGATACGCAGTATTTT. Its protein is CASSFRTPTDTQYF.

This chain joins TRBV7-9 and TRBJ1-1, with D unclear. CDR1 and CDR2 from the germline V gene are SEHNR and FQNEAQ (reference sequence). Trimming cost V 5 bases and J 2 bases, with 6 bases left between them. The CDR3 totals 12 residues. CDR3 sequence: CASSPSNTEAFF. The CDR3 DNA is TGTGCCAGCAGCCCTTCTAACACTGAAGCTTTCTTT.

The chain links TRBV29-1 to TRBJ1-1; 9 nucleotides agree with TRBD1. V was pared by 8 bases and J by 5 bases, with 12 bases of the junction left unmatched. This CDR3 has 14 amino acids. The germline V gene has CDR1 SQVTM and CDR2 ANQGSEA. The CDR3 loop reads CSSQGAYGGTEAFF. The CDR3, as DNA: TGCAGCTCACAGGGGGCATATGGGGGGACTGAAGCTTTCTTT. Complete variable domain (other parts from reference TRBV29-1 and TRBJ1-1): SAVISQKPSRDICQRGTSLTIQCQVDSQVTMMFWYRQQPGQSLTLIATANQGSEATYESGFVIDKFPISRPNLTFSTLTVSNMSPEDSSIYLCSSQGAYGGTEAFFGQGTRLTVV.